This T cell receptor beta chain was captured in a study of cytomegalovirus exposure and HLA in healthy donors. Remarks on this clone: Its antigen is unknown.

Trimming left V 2 bases short and J 3 bases short, with 11 bases between. The CDR3 extends over 14 amino acids. Germline loops: CDR1 ENHRY, CDR2 SYGVKD. Study-wide results and caveats: Per a later analysis, HLA-associated TCR beta chains showed more clonal expansion than other, equally common TCR beta chains. Reported performance of the classifier showed diagnosis of cytomegalovirus status with high specificity and sensitivity. Most likely, a cluster of highly shared sequence variants arose as a sequencing artifact. Testing in vitro showed three CMV-associated chains specific for CMV antigens.

Amplification used 60 Vbeta primers and 13 Jbeta primers. Sequenced by immunoSEQ multiplex PCR; TCRdb stores in-frame clones only, minus some. The sample includes over 150,000 clones, 80% of them seen just once. The chain has TRBV10-3 and TRBJ2-7; no firm D call. Sequencing input: PBMCs. The receptor comes from a middle-aged woman in good health and CMV-seropositive. The CDR3 nucleotides read TGTGCCATCAGTGAGCATCAACTCCGCTACGAGCAGTACTTC. Translating gives CAISEHQLRYEQYF.